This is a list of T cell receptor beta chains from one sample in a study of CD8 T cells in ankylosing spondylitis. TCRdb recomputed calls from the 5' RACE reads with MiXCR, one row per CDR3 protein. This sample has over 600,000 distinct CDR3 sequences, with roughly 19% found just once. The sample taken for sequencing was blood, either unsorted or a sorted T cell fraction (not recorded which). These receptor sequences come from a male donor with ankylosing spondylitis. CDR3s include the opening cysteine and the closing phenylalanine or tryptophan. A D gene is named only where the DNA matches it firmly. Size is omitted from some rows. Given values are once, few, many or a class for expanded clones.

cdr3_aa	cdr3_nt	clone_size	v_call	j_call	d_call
CASSPLVGKYNEQFF	TGTGCCAGCAGCCCCCTTGTAGGGAAATACAATGAGCAGTTCTTC	NA	TRBV7-6	TRBJ2-1	NA
CSVHPEGLQWEYF	TGCAGCGTTCACCCCGAAGGGCTCCAATGGGAGTACTTC	few	TRBV29-1	TRBJ2-7	NA
CSGFSGSSYEQYF	TGCAGCGGTTTTAGCGGATCCTCCTACGAGCAGTACTTC	NA	TRBV29-1	TRBJ2-7	NA
CSVENWTGAFPYGYTF	TGCAGCGTTGAGAACTGGACAGGGGCTTTCCCCTATGGCTACACCTTC	many	TRBV29-1	TRBJ1-2	TRBD1
CASGTSALNTGELFF	TGTGCCAGCGGGACTAGCGCCCTTAACACCGGGGAGCTGTTTTTT	few	TRBV2	TRBJ2-2	TRBD2
CASSRGTGWYNEQFF	TGTGCCAGCAGCCGGGGGACAGGGTGGTACAATGAGCAGTTCTTC	NA	TRBV5-6	TRBJ2-1	TRBD1
CATSVGLGGTDTQYF	TGTGCCACCAGTGTCGGACTAGGGGGGACAGATACGCAGTATTTT	NA	TRBV24-1	TRBJ2-3	NA
CASSPPRNTEAFF	TGTGCCAGCTCACCACCGCGTAACACTGAAGCTTTCTTT	few	TRBV18	TRBJ1-1	NA
CAWSAGQANTEAFF	TGTGCCTGGAGCGCCGGACAGGCGAACACTGAAGCTTTCTTT	NA	TRBV30	TRBJ1-1	TRBD1
CATSTPGPYNSPLHF	TGTGCCACCAGCACCCCCGGACCCTATAATTCACCCCTCCACTTT	few	TRBV15	TRBJ1-6	NA
CAISELPAETEDTQYF	TGTGCCATCAGTGAGCTTCCAGCGGAGACGGAAGATACGCAGTATTTT	few	TRBV10-3	TRBJ2-3	NA
CASSLGQEGNTEAFF	TGTGCCAGCAGCTTAGGCCAGGAAGGGAACACGGAAGCTTTCTTT	few	TRBV13	TRBJ1-1	NA
CASSFLSQADFSYEQYF	TGTGCCAGCAGCTTCTTAAGTCAGGCGGACTTCTCCTACGAGCAGTACTTC	NA	TRBV11-2	TRBJ2-7	NA
CSARVAATPEGYTF	TGCAGTGCTAGAGTCGCGGCGACCCCCGAAGGCTACACCTTC	NA	TRBV20-1	TRBJ1-2	NA
CSAREPLQSVYGYTF	TGCAGTGCTAGAGAACCGCTCCAGTCCGTCTATGGCTACACCTTC	few	TRBV20-1	TRBJ1-2	NA
CSASFDNEQFF	TGCAGTGCTAGTTTTGACAATGAGCAGTTCTTC	NA	TRBV20-1	TRBJ2-1	NA
CASSRDRGRMTDTQYF	TGTGCCAGCAGCCGGGACAGGGGGCGCATGACAGATACGCAGTATTTT	NA	TRBV5-6	TRBJ2-3	TRBD1
CASSRPGSDTGELFF	TGTGCCAGCAGCCGTCCGGGGTCGGACACCGGGGAGCTGTTTTTT	NA	TRBV5-5	TRBJ2-2	NA
CASSLEANTRNTQYF	TGTGCCAGCAGCTTAGAGGCCAACACACGAAATACGCAGTATTTT	few	TRBV7-2	TRBJ2-3	NA
CASSLGQSYNEQFF	TGCGCCAGCAGCTTGGGACAGTCCTACAATGAGCAGTTCTTC	many	TRBV5-1	TRBJ2-1	NA
CSARDRLAGGRETQYF	TGCAGTGCTAGGGACCGACTAGCGGGGGGGCGAGAGACCCAGTACTTC	few	TRBV20-1	TRBJ2-5	TRBD2
CASSVGSSLQETQYF	TGTGCCAGCAGTGTGGGGTCCAGTTTGCAAGAGACCCAGTACTTC	NA	TRBV6-1	TRBJ2-5	NA
CASSPGATYEQYF	TGTGCCAGCAGTCCCGGTGCTACGTACGAGCAGTACTTC	NA	TRBV6-2/TRBV6-3	TRBJ2-7	NA
CASSQDYPIVQYF	TGCGCCAGCAGCCAAGATTACCCCATTGTCCAGTACTTC	many	TRBV4-1	TRBJ2-5	NA
CASSPRQGRNQPQHF	TGTGCCAGCAGTCCCCGACAGGGTCGAAATCAGCCCCAGCATTTT	few	TRBV2	TRBJ1-5	TRBD1
CASSTGTSDTGELFF	TGCGCCAGCAGCACCGGGACTAGCGACACCGGGGAGCTGTTTTTT	few	TRBV5-1	TRBJ2-2	TRBD2
CASSPDGGYEQYF	TGCGCCAGCAGCCCAGACGGGGGCTACGAGCAGTACTTC	few	TRBV4-3	TRBJ2-7	NA
CASSLKLFDEQFF	TGTGCCAGCAGCTTAAAGCTTTTCGATGAGCAGTTCTTC	NA	TRBV7-3	TRBJ2-1	NA
CAISEKRALYNSPLHF	TGTGCCATCAGTGAGAAGAGGGCCCTATATAATTCACCCCTCCACTTT	NA	TRBV10-3	TRBJ1-6	NA
CASSRLGQGADEQYF	TGTGCCAGCAGTCGCTTGGGACAGGGGGCGGACGAGCAGTACTTC	few	TRBV28	TRBJ2-7	TRBD1
CASSLIRLRGATGELFF	TGTGCCAGCAGCTTAATTCGTCTCAGGGGGGCTACCGGGGAGCTGTTTTTT	few	TRBV11-2	TRBJ2-2	NA
CASSYSGTETSDRYNEQFF	TGTGCCAGCAGTTACTCCGGGACAGAGACTAGTGACCGGTACAATGAGCAGTTCTTC	NA	TRBV6-2/TRBV6-3	TRBJ2-1	NA
CASSPGQGLEAFF	TGCGCCAGCAGCCCCGGACAGGGTTTGGAAGCTTTCTTT	few	TRBV4-1	TRBJ1-1	TRBD1
CSAPDTSNSNQPQHF	TGCAGTGCTCCCGACACAAGTAATAGCAATCAGCCCCAGCATTTT	few	TRBV20-1	TRBJ1-5	NA
CSANRGVGELFF	TGCAGTGCCAATCGGGGAGTCGGGGAGCTGTTTTTT	few	TRBV20-1	TRBJ2-2	NA